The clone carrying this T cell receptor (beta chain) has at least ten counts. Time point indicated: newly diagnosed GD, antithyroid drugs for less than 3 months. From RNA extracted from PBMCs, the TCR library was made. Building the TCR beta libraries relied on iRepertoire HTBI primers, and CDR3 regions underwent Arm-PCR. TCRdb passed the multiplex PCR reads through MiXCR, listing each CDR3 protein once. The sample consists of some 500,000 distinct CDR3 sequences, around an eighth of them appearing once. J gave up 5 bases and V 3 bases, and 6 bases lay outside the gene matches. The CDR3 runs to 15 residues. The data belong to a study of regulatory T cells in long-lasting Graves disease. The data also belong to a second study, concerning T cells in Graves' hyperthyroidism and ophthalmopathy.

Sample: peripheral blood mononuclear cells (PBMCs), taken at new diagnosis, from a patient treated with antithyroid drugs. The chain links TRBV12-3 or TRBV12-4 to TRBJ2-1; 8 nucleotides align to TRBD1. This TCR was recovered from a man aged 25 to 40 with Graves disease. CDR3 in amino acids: CASSLLQGGHNEQFF. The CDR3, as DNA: TGTGCCAGCAGTTTGCTACAGGGGGGCCACAATGAGCAGTTCTTC.